Listed below are T cell receptor beta chains from one sample, sequenced in a study of post-analysis software for immune sequencing data. TCRdb reanalysed the PCR reads using MiXCR and keeps one entry per CDR3 protein. The sample lists hundreds of thousands of distinct CDR3 sequences; 55% to 60% were seen once. The material sequenced was blood. These receptors were collected from a girl aged 2 to 9 with multiple sclerosis. The CDR3 runs from the conserved cysteine through the conserved F or W. The D gene is left open where the match is weak. Clone size is shown for a subset of rows, as once, few, many or a class of expanded clone.

CDR3 protein	CDR3 DNA	CDR3 length	D gene	J gene	V gene	clone size
CASSLSGTGTTEAFF	TGTGCCAGCAGCTTAAGTGGGACAGGGACCACTGAAGCTTTCTTT	15	TRBD1	TRBJ1-1	TRBV7-9	-
CASGTSGPREQYF	TGCGCCAGCGGTACTAGCGGACCACGGGAGCAGTACTTC	13	TRBD2	TRBJ2-7	TRBV10-2	-
CASSQKSEASFYEQYF	TGCGCCAGCAGCCAAAAAAGCGAGGCCAGTTTCTACGAGCAGTACTTC	16	-	TRBJ2-7	TRBV4-1	few
CASSLSRGAGGTQYF	TGTGCCAGCAGCTTAAGTCGCGGAGCAGGGGGGACCCAGTACTTC	15	TRBD1	TRBJ2-5	TRBV7-8	-
CASRPGQVNEKLFF	TGTGCCAGCCGTCCGGGACAGGTGAATGAAAAACTGTTTTTT	14	TRBD1	TRBJ1-4	TRBV6-5	-
CASSRLADNEQFF	TGTGCCAGCAGCCGACTAGCGGACAATGAGCAGTTCTTC	13	TRBD2	TRBJ2-1	TRBV14	few
CASLPGGDNEQFF	TGTGCCAGCCTGCCCGGTGGGGACAATGAGCAGTTCTTC	13	-	TRBJ2-1	TRBV12-3/TRBV12-4	-
CASSQGGQNYGYTF	TGTGCCAGCAGCCAAGGTGGTCAGAACTATGGCTACACCTTC	14	-	TRBJ1-2	TRBV14	-
CAASDLPNEQFF	TGTGCCGCCAGTGATTTGCCGAATGAGCAGTTCTTC	12	-	TRBJ2-1	TRBV24-1	few
CASSQDWAPSNYGYTF	TGTGCCAGCAGCCAAGATTGGGCTCCGTCTAACTATGGCTACACCTTC	16	-	TRBJ1-2	TRBV4-2	-
CASRDSSASSYNEQFF	TGTGCCAGCAGAGATAGTAGCGCTAGCTCCTACAATGAGCAGTTCTTC	16	-	TRBJ2-1	TRBV3-1	many
CASSYRDRANGYTF	TGTGCCAGCAGCTACCGGGACAGGGCTAACGGCTACACCTTC	14	TRBD1	TRBJ1-2	TRBV7-2	-
CASSDSNLAQFF	TGTGCCAGCAGTGACTCTAATCTTGCGCAGTTCTTC	12	-	TRBJ2-1	TRBV6-2/TRBV6-3	-
CASSSASTQGRSKSIQYF	TGTGCCAGCAGCTCCGCAAGTACTCAGGGAAGGTCCAAAAGCATTCAGTACTTC	18	-	TRBJ2-4	TRBV13	-
CNARMTEAFF	TGCAACGCCCGGATGACTGAAGCTTTCTTT	10	-	TRBJ1-1	TRBV29-1	few
CASSHSREARYNEQFF	TGTGCCAGCAGCCACTCACGGGAGGCCCGATACAATGAGCAGTTCTTC	16	TRBD2	TRBJ2-1	TRBV14	-
CASSLNAGSTIYTF	TGTGCCAGCAGCTTAAATGCCGGCTCAACGATTTACACCTTC	14	-	TRBJ1-2	TRBV7-3	-
CASSQDWGGGALGRNEQYF	TGTGCCAGCAGCCAAGACTGGGGTGGCGGCGCATTGGGGAGGAACGAGCAGTACTTC	19	-	TRBJ2-7	TRBV4-2	-
CASSLGGGDIQYF	TGCGCCAGCAGCTTGGGGGGAGGGGACATTCAGTACTTC	13	TRBD2	TRBJ2-4	TRBV5-1	few
CSATLAPKNIRYF	TGCAGTGCCACGCTAGCACCCAAAAACATTCGGTACTTC	13	-	TRBJ2-4	TRBV20-1	-
CASSLSGLARNEQFF	TGCGCCAGCAGCTTGTCCGGACTAGCGCGGAATGAGCAGTTCTTC	15	TRBD2	TRBJ2-1	TRBV5-1	-
CASSLGREEGQPQHF	TGTGCCAGCAGCTTAGGCAGGGAAGAGGGTCAGCCCCAGCATTTT	15	-	TRBJ1-5	TRBV7-9	-
CASSYPTGYEQFF	TGTGCCAGCAGTTACCCGACAGGGTATGAGCAGTTCTTC	13	TRBD1	TRBJ2-1	TRBV6-5	-
CASRTRLIRDLLSYEQYF	TGTGCCAGCAGGACAAGATTGATCCGGGACCTGCTCTCCTACGAGCAGTACTTC	18	-	TRBJ2-7	TRBV6-2/TRBV6-3	-
CATSRDLVASGDNEQFF	TGTGCCACCAGCAGAGATCTGGTGGCTAGCGGGGATAATGAGCAGTTCTTC	17	TRBD2	TRBJ2-1	TRBV15	few
CSARSGTGRLYEQFF	TGCAGTGCTAGGTCCGGGACAGGGAGGTTATATGAGCAGTTCTTC	15	TRBD1	TRBJ2-1	TRBV20-1	-
CASSKGQDYGYTF	TGTGCCAGCTCAAAGGGACAGGACTATGGCTACACCTTC	13	TRBD1	TRBJ1-2	TRBV12-3/TRBV12-4	-
CSARGQGVSSYNEQFF	TGCAGTGCTAGAGGACAGGGGGTGAGCTCCTACAATGAGCAGTTCTTC	16	TRBD1	TRBJ2-1	TRBV20-1	-
CAIGETMDQPQHF	TGTGCCATCGGTGAGACCATGGACCAGCCCCAGCATTTT	13	-	TRBJ1-5	TRBV10-3	-
CASSSLQTNGSSYEQYF	TGCGCCAGCAGCTCCCTACAGACGAACGGGAGCTCCTACGAGCAGTACTTC	17	-	TRBJ2-7	TRBV11-2	-
CASSSGTGLWEQYF	TGTGCCAGCAGTTCCGGGACAGGGCTATGGGAGCAGTACTTC	14	TRBD1	TRBJ2-7	TRBV6-5	-
CASSETSGRSEQFF	TGTGCCAGCAGTGAGACTAGCGGGAGAAGTGAGCAGTTCTTC	14	TRBD2	TRBJ2-1	TRBV27	-
CASSPVGQGAHNEQFF	TGTGCCAGCAGCCCTGTAGGACAGGGGGCACACAATGAGCAGTTCTTC	16	TRBD1	TRBJ2-1	TRBV7-3	-
CASSLDRVSPSTDTQYF	TGCGCCAGCAGCTTGGATCGAGTGTCCCCGAGCACAGATACGCAGTATTTT	17	-	TRBJ2-3	TRBV5-1	-
CASSGTGQGFEAFF	TGCGCCAGCAGCGGGACGGGACAGGGATTTGAAGCTTTCTTT	14	TRBD1	TRBJ1-1	TRBV5-1	-
CASRRPGTTVNEQFF	TGTGCCAGCAGACGACCCGGGACTACAGTTAATGAGCAGTTCTTC	15	TRBD2	TRBJ2-1	TRBV7-2	-
CASSIGLAGLPVDEQYF	TGTGCCAGCAGCATCGGACTAGCGGGACTCCCAGTAGACGAGCAGTACTTC	17	TRBD2	TRBJ2-7	TRBV7-2	few
CATSRTRTGSADTQYF	TGTGCCACCAGCAGGACTCGGACAGGGTCAGCAGATACGCAGTATTTT	16	TRBD1	TRBJ2-3	TRBV15	-
CASSQEWGGLGANVLTF	TGCGCCAGCAGCCAAGAATGGGGGGGGCTCGGGGCCAACGTCCTGACTTTC	17	-	TRBJ2-6	TRBV4-3	-
CASRASGTYEQYF	TGTGCCAGCCGGGCTAGCGGTACCTACGAGCAGTACTTC	13	TRBD2	TRBJ2-7	TRBV11-1	-
CSVEAGGMNTEAFF	TGCAGCGTTGAAGCCGGGGGTATGAACACTGAAGCTTTCTTT	14	-	TRBJ1-1	TRBV29-1	few
CSARDPGLAGNNEQFF	TGCAGTGCTAGAGATCCCGGGCTAGCGGGAAACAATGAGCAGTTCTTC	16	TRBD2	TRBJ2-1	TRBV20-1	-
CASKSGGRKTQYF	TGTGCCAGCAAGTCGGGGGGAAGAAAGACCCAGTACTTC	13	TRBD2	TRBJ2-5	TRBV7-2	-
CATSDSGQGGETQYF	-	15	-	TRBJ2-5	TRBV24-1	few
CASSLAGSGYEQYF	TGTGCCAGCAGTTTGGCCGGGAGTGGCTACGAGCAGTACTTC	14	-	TRBJ2-7	TRBV12-3/TRBV12-4	few
CSANEGAADTQYF	TGCAGTGCTAACGAGGGAGCGGCAGATACGCAGTATTTT	13	-	TRBJ2-3	TRBV20-1	few
CASREREAGDTQYF	TGTGCCAGCAGGGAGCGGGAGGCGGGAGATACGCAGTATTTT	14	TRBD2	TRBJ2-3	TRBV12-3/TRBV12-4	-
CASSPSKYEQYF	TGTGCCAGCAGCCCGAGTAAGTACGAGCAGTACTTC	12	-	TRBJ2-7	TRBV12-3/TRBV12-4	-
CSARPGHLQETQYF	TGCAGTGCTAGACCGGGACACCTCCAAGAGACCCAGTACTTC	14	-	TRBJ2-5	TRBV20-1	-
CSARVGGRLADTQYF	TGCAGTGCTAGAGTAGGGGGGCGTCTGGCAGATACGCAGTATTTT	15	-	TRBJ2-3	TRBV20-1	-
CASSPEGVHEQYF	TGTGCCAGCAGCCCCGAGGGGGTTCACGAACAGTACTTC	13	-	TRBJ2-7	TRBV7-9	-
CAIGGSYEQYF	TGTGCCATCGGGGGGTCCTACGAGCAGTACTTC	11	TRBD2	TRBJ2-7	TRBV2	once
CASSKGRRNQETQYF	TGTGCCAGCAGCAAAGGGAGGCGGAACCAAGAGACCCAGTACTTC	15	-	TRBJ2-5	TRBV21-1	-
CSQHPPYQETQYF	TGCAGTCAACATCCTCCGTACCAAGAGACCCAGTACTTC	13	-	TRBJ2-5	TRBV20-1	-
CASSSARGVNEQYF	TGTGCCAGCAGTTCAGCGAGAGGGGTGAACGAGCAGTACTTC	14	-	TRBJ2-7	TRBV27	-
CSVELGQGVEQYF	TGCAGCGTTGAACTGGGACAGGGGGTCGAGCAGTACTTC	13	TRBD1	TRBJ2-7	TRBV29-1	-
CASSLTISPTDTQYF	TGCGCCAGCAGCTTGACGATCAGCCCCACAGATACGCAGTATTTT	15	-	TRBJ2-3	TRBV5-1	-